Shown below are 17 T cell receptor beta chains from a single sample sequenced in a study of Tregs in tolerant kidney transplant recipients. Mixed chimerism was transient after nonmyeloablative marrow transplants from related graft donors. This table comes from immunoSEQ multiplex PCR, and its TCRdb copy is limited to in-frame clones, with some not included. The table lists about 64,000 clones, more than 75% of them singletons. Sequences were derived from CD4+ T cells from blood (PBMCs), sampled 6 months after the transplant. The receptor source for this set is a human patient who received a combined kidney and bone marrow transplant. Some T cells may be graft donor cells.

This chain links TRBV7-6 with TRBJ2-7, with 7 bases that match TRBD1. CDR1 is SGHVS, CDR2 FNYEAQ, per germline. The CDR3 runs to 14 residues. After removal of 6 bases from V and 0 bases from J, the junction contained 5 bases not matched to a gene. The CDR3 coding sequence is TGTGCCAGCAGTTCGGACAGGAGCTCCTACGAGCAGTACTTC. It encodes CASSSDRSSYEQYF.

The V call is TRBV4-1, the J call TRBJ2-1; a possible D gene is TRBD2 (5 bases). From germline, CDR1 is MGHRA and CDR2 YSYEKL. V was trimmed by 1 base and J by 0 bases, leaving 10 bases between them. The CDR3 is made up of 16 amino acids. CDR3 residues: CASSQVRAGSYNEQFF. CDR3 sequence (DNA): TGCGCCAGCAGCCAAGTCCGGGCGGGCTCCTACAATGAGCAGTTCTTC.

The chain recombines TRBV11-3 with TRBJ2-1, with D perhaps TRBD1 (5 bases). V was trimmed by 1 base and J by 9 bases, leaving 7 bases between them. This CDR3 is built from 12 residues. Germline CDR1 reads SGHNT; CDR2 reads YENEEA. The CDR3 loop is CASSLVDSEQFF. In nucleotides, the CDR3 is TGTGCCAGCAGCTTAGTCGACAGTGAGCAGTTCTTC.

V usage is TRBV30 and J usage is TRBJ1-1; D perhaps matches TRBD1 (6 bases). Germline values: CDR1 GTSNPN, CDR2 SVGIG (reference sequence). V was shortened by 2 bases and J by 1 base, with 17 bases between the two germline ends. CDR3 length equals 16 residues. As DNA, the CDR3 is TGTGCCTGGAGTCCAAAGGACAGCCCTAGGAACACTGAAGCTTTCTTT. Protein product: CAWSPKDSPRNTEAFF.

The chain links TRBV5-1 to TRBJ1-4; no clear D. V was clipped by 0 bases and J by 8 bases, with 11 bases between them. The germline CDR1 and CDR2 sequences are SGHRS and YFSETQ. The CDR3 is 14 residues long. The CDR3 coding sequence is TGCGCCAGCAGCTTGGTAGTTTCAGGCGAAAAACTGTTTTTT. It codes for CASSLVVSGEKLFF.

This clone has only one observation. J is TRBJ2-1 and V is TRBV4-3; 8 bases fit TRBD2. Germline CDR1 and CDR2: LGHNA and YSLEER. Trimming cost V 4 bases and J 4 bases; bases outside gene matches: 9. The CDR3 runs 16 residues. The CDR3 DNA is TGCGCCAGCAGCCCCACCCCGGCTAGCGGGTACAATGAGCAGTTCTTC. Amino acid sequence: CASSPTPASGYNEQFF.

Here the CDR3 reads CASSPDRFATNEKLFF. CDR3 nucleotide sequence: TGTGCCAGCAGCCCCGACAGGTTCGCAACTAATGAAAAACTGTTTTTT. The gene calls are TRBV11-3 and TRBJ1-4; tentatively, D is TRBD1 (6 bases). CDR1 and CDR2 from the germline V gene are SGHNT and YENEEA. Trimming removed 5 bases from V and 0 bases from J, with 13 bases in between. The CDR3 contains 16 residues.

The chain uses TRBV2 and TRBJ2-1, with 9 bases lining up with TRBD2. V shed 4 bases and J 9 bases; nucleotides not matched to a gene: 10. The CDR3 contains 15 residues. Germline V CDR1 and CDR2: SNHLY, FYNNEI. The DNA of the CDR3 is TGTGCCAGCAGTGCAGTGGGACTAGCAGGGGTTGAGCAGTTCTTC. Its protein is CASSAVGLAGVEQFF.

The chain is built from TRBV5-1 and TRBJ2-1; 16 bases are shared with TRBD2. The germline gives CDR1 SGHRS, CDR2 YFSETQ. V was pared by 5 bases and J by 15 bases, with 14 bases of the junction left unmatched. The CDR3 contains 16 residues. This CDR3 reads CASRETGTSGGAGLFF. The CDR3 region has the DNA TGCGCCAGCAGGGAAACCGGGACTAGCGGGGGGGCTGGGCTGTTCTTC.

The rearrangement uses TRBV7-6 and TRBJ2-2, with TRBD2 as a possible D gene (6 bases). The CDR3 covers 14 residues. The V and J ends lost 3 bases and 5 bases respectively, with 10 bases between them. The germline V gene encodes CDR1 SGHVS and CDR2 FNYEAQ. The CDR3 loop is CASSLAGGTGELFF. The CDR3 coding sequence is TGTGCCAGCAGCTTGGCCGGAGGGACCGGGGAGCTGTTTTTT.

The rearrangement uses TRBV7-2 and TRBJ2-7, with D possibly being TRBD2 (6 bases). V lost 1 base, J lost 8 bases, and 9 bases lay in between. The V gene's germline CDR1 is SGHTA and CDR2 FQGNSA. This CDR3 region has 12 residues. The CDR3: CASSLVGGKQYF. The DNA for the CDR3 is TGTGCCAGCAGCTTAGTTGGGGGGAAGCAGTACTTC.

The chain carries TRBV19 and TRBJ2-1, with D unresolved. CDR1 and CDR2 from the germline V gene are LNHDA and SQIVND (reference sequence). The CDR3 runs to 12 residues. The ends were cut back, 3 bases at V and 8 bases at J, with 8 bases in the middle. The CDR3 reads CASSISIHEQFF. For the CDR3, the DNA is TGTGCCAGTAGTATTTCCATCCATGAGCAGTTCTTC.

The chain is built from TRBV10-3 and TRBJ1-2; D is undetermined. Trimming took 0 bases from V and 2 from J, leaving 7 bases between them. CDR1 ENHRY and CDR2 SYGVKD come from the germline V gene. The CDR3 has 14 amino acids. This CDR3 reads CAISESGRNYGYTF. The CDR3 DNA follows: TGTGCCATCAGTGAGTCTGGGAGGAACTATGGCTACACCTTC.

The chain couples TRBV9 to TRBJ2-1, with a weak D call TRBD2 (5 bases). V was pared by 0 bases and J by 7 bases, with 14 bases between. This CDR3 has 15 residues. In germline, CDR1 is SGDLS, CDR2 YYNGEE. This chain's CDR3 is CASSVEFGRRNEQFF. In DNA, the CDR3 is TGTGCCAGCAGCGTAGAGTTTGGTCGGAGGAATGAGCAGTTCTTC.

The chain employs TRBV19 and TRBJ2-7, with TRBD2 as a possible D gene (5 bases). V was clipped by 9 bases and J by 2 bases, with 14 bases between them. Germline CDR1 LNHDA, CDR2 SQIVND (reference sequence). This CDR3 comprises 13 residues. Here the CDR3 reads CASLALGTYEQYF. DNA of the CDR3: TGTGCCAGCCTAGCCCTGGGGACCTACGAGCAGTACTTC.

This clone was picked up a small number of times. V is TRBV13 and J is TRBJ2-2; 15 nucleotides align to TRBD2. The germline gives CDR1 PRHDT, CDR2 FYEKMQ (reference sequence). The CDR3 totals 16 residues. V was pared by 5 bases and J by 6 bases, with 4 bases of the junction left unmatched. The CDR3 loop reads CASSPWTSGRAGELFF. The CDR3 nucleotides are TGTGCCAGCAGCCCTTGGACTAGCGGGAGGGCCGGGGAGCTGTTTTTT.

J is TRBJ2-7 and V is TRBV6-1, with 10 positions matching TRBD1. Trimming took 10 bases from V and 6 from J; bases not matched to a gene: 9. CDR3 size: 13 residues. Germline CDR1 and CDR2: MNHNS and SASEGT. DNA for the CDR3: TGTGCCACCTGGACAGGGGGTTTCGGCGAGCAGTACTTC. It specifies CATWTGGFGEQYF.